This entry is about one T cell receptor (beta chain). What it recognizes is unknown. This may be a read error, as it is one base from a much larger clone. The data are from a study of response to subunit inactivated influenza vaccine. Study-wide results and limits: Seasonal influenza vaccination, on each occasion, was suggested by the authors to recruit few new T cells.

TCRdb recomputed calls from the RT-PCR reads with MiXCR, one row per CDR3 protein. This sample has hundreds of thousands of distinct CDR3 sequences, with around 15% found just once. Per the germline V gene, CDR1 is LNHNV and CDR2 is YYDKDF (reference sequence). The CDR3 consists of 18 residues. The V and J ends lost 1 base and 4 bases, in that order; junction bases with no gene match: 13. This sequence originates from a man in his forties or fifties who received an inactivated influenza vaccine. The material was PBMCs from blood, obtained less than 15 days before vaccination. The genes are TRBV15 and TRBJ2-5, with 9 nucleotides matching TRBD1. CDR3 sequence reads: CATSRGSRRTGVGETQYF. In DNA form, the CDR3 reads TGTGCCACCAGCAGAGGCTCAAGACGGACAGGGGTGGGAGAGACCCAGTACTTC.